This T cell receptor beta chain is drawn from a study of identical twins. This clonotype turned up a few times. Its cognate antigen is unknown. General study findings and limits: Out-of-frame beta sequences exhibited a weaker degree of excess twin sharing.

TCRdb called the 5' RACE reads again in MiXCR, with one record for every CDR3 protein. The top ten hold about 12% of the sample, which has about 720,000 distinct CDR3 sequences, about 18% seen once. The V and J ends lost 6 bases and 6 bases, in that order; junction bases with no gene match: 3. CDR1 is SGHAT, CDR2 FQNNGV, per germline. The CDR3 totals 14 residues. The same sample was also used in a study of T cells expressing NK-cell markers.

The TCR sequence derives from a woman in her late teens or twenties in good health. This chain links TRBV11-2 with TRBJ2-2; 11 bases fit TRBD2. Sequencing input: PBMCs. DNA for the CDR3: TGTGCCAGCAGACTAGCGGGAGTGGCCGGGGAGCTGTTTTTT. As protein: CASRLAGVAGELFF.